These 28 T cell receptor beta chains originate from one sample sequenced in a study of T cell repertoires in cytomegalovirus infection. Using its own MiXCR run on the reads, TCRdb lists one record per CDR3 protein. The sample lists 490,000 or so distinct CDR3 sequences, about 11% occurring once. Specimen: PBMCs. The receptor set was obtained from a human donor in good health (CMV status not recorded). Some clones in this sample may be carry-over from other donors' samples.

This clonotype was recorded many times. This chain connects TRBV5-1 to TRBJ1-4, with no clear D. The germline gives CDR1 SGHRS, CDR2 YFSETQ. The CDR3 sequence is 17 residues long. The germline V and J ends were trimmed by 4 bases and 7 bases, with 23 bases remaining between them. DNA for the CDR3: TGCGCCAGCAGCCAAACAGACCCTCTTGCCGGTGGTGAAAAACTGTTTTTT. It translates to CASSQTDPLAGGEKLFF.

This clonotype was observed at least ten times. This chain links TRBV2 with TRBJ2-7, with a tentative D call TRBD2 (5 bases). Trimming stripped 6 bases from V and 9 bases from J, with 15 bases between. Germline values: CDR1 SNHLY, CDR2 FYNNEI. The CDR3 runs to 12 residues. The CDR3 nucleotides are TGTGCCAGCAGAGCGGTTTTACGCGGGCAGTACTTC. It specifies CASRAVLRGQYF.

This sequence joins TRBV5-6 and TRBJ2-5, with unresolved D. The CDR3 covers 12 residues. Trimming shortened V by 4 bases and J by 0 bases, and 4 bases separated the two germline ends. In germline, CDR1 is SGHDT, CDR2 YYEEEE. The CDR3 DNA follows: TGTGCCAGCAGCGCCCACCAAGAGACCCAGTACTTC. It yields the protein CASSAHQETQYF. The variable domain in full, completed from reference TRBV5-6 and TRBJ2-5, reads DAGVTQSPTHLIKTRGQQVTLRCSPKSGHDTVSWYQQALGQGPQFIFQYYEEEERQRGNFPDRFSGHQFPNYSSELNVNALLLGDSALYLCASSAHQETQYFGPGTRLLVL.

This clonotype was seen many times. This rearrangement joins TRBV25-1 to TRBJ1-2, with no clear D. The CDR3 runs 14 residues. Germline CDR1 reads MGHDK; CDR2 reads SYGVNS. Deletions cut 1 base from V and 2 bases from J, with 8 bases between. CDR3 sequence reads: CASSELSENYGYTF. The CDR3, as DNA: TGTGCCAGCAGTGAATTGTCCGAGAACTATGGCTACACCTTC.

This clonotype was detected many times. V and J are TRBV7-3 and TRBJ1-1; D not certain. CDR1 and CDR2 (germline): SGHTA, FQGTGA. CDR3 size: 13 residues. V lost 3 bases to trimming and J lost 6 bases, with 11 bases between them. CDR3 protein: CASSFRQDSEAFF. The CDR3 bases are TGTGCCAGCAGCTTCCGACAAGACTCTGAAGCTTTCTTT.

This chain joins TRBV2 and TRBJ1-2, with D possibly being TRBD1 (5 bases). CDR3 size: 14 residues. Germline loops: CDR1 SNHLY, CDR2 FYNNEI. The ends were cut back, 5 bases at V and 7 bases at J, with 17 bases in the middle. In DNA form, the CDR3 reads TGTGCCAGCAGTAACCTTGGGGGGGGTCGTGGCTACACCTTC. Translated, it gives CASSNLGGGRGYTF.

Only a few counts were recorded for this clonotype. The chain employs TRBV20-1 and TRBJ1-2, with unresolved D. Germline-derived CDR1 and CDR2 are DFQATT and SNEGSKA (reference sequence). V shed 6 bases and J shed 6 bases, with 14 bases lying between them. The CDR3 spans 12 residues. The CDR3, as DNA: TGCAGTGCGGGCCTCGACTGGAATGGCTACACCTTC. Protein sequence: CSAGLDWNGYTF.

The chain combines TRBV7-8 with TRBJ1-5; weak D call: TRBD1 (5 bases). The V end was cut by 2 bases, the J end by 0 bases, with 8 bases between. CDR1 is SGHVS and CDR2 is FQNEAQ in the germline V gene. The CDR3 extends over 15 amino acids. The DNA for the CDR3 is TGTGCCAGCAGCTTACAGGGACCTAGCAATCAGCCCCAGCATTTT. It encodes CASSLQGPSNQPQHF.

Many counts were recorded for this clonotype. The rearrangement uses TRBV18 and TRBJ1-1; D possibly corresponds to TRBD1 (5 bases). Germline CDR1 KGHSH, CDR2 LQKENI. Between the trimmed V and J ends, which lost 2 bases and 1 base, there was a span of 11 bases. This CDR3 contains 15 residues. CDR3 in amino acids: CASSPSEGRNTEAFF. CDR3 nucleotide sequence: TGTGCCAGCTCACCAAGTGAGGGGCGGAACACTGAAGCTTTCTTT. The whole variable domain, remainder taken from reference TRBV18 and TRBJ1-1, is NAGVMQNPRHLVRRRGQEARLRCSPMKGHSHVYWYRQLPEEGLKFMVYLQKENIIDESGMPKERFSAEFPKEGPSILRIQQVVRGDSAAYFCASSPSEGRNTEAFFGQGTRLTVV.

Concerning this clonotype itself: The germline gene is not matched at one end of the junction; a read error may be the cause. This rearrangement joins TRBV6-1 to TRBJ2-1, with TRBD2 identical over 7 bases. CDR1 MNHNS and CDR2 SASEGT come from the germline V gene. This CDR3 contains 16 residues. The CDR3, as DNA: TGTGCCAGCGGTGAAGCCTCTAGCGGCTCCTACAATGAGCAGTTCTTC. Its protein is CASGEASSGSYNEQFF.

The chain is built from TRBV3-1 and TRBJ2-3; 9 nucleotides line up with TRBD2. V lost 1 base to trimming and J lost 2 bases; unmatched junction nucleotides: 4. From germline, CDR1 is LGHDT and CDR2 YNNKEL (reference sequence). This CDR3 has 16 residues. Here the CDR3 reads CASSQGIAGVTDTQYF. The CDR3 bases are TGTGCCAGCAGCCAAGGTATAGCGGGAGTCACAGATACGCAGTATTTT.

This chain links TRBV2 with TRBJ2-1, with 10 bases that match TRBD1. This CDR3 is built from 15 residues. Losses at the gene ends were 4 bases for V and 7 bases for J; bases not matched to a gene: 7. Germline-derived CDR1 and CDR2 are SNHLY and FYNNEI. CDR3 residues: CASSVEGQGINEQFF. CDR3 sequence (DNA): TGTGCCAGCAGTGTAGAGGGACAGGGGATTAATGAGCAGTTCTTC. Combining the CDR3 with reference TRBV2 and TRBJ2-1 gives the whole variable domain EPEVTQTPSHQVTQMGQEVILRCVPISNHLYFYWYRQILGQKVEFLVSFYNNEISEKSEIFDDQFSVERPDGSNFTLKIRSTKLEDSAMYFCASSVEGQGINEQFFGPGTRLTVL.

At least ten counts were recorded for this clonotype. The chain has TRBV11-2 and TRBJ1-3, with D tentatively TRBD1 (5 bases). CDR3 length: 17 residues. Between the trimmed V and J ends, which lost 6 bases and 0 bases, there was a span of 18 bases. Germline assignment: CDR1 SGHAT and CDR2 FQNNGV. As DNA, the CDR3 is TGTGCCAGCAGACCTAGAGGGGCCAGCTTCTCTGGAAACACCATATATTTT. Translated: CASRPRGASFSGNTIYF.

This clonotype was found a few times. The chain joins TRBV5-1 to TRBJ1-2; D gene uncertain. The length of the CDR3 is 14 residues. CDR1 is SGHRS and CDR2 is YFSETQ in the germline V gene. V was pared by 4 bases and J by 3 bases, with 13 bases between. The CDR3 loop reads CASSRGDDDYGYTF. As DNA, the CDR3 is TGCGCCAGCAGCCGAGGAGACGACGACTATGGCTACACCTTC.

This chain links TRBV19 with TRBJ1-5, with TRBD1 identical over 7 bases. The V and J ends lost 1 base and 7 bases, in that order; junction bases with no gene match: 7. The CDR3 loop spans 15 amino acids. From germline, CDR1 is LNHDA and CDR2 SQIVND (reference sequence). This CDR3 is CASSIGRQGTQPQHF. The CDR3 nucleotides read TGTGCCAGTAGTATAGGCCGACAGGGCACGCAGCCCCAGCATTTT.

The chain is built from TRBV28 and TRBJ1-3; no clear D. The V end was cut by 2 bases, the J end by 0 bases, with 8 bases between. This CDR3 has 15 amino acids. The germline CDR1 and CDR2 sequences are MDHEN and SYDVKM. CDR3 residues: CASSLDLNSGNTIYF. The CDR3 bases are TGTGCCAGCAGTTTAGACCTAAACTCTGGAAACACCATATATTTT.

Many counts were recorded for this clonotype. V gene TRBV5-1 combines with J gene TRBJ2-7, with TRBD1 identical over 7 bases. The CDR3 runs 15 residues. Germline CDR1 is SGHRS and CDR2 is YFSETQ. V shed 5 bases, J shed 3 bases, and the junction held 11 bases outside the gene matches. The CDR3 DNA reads TGCGCCAGCAGTTCCGGACAGGCGATCCGCTACGAGCAGTACTTC. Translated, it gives CASSSGQAIRYEQYF. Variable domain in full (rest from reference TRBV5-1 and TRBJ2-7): KAGVTQTPRYLIKTRGQQVTLSCSPISGHRSVSWYQQTPGQGLQFLFEYFSETQRNKGNFPGRFSGRQFSNSRSEMNVSTLELGDSALYLCASSSGQAIRYEQYFGPGTRLTVT.

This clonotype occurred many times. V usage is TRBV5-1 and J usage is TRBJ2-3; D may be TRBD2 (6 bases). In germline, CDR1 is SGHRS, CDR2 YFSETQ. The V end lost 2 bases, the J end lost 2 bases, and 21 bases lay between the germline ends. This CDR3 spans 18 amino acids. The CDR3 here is CASSFGTQQASFTDTQYF. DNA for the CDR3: TGCGCCAGCAGCTTCGGGACTCAGCAGGCTTCCTTCACAGATACGCAGTATTTT.

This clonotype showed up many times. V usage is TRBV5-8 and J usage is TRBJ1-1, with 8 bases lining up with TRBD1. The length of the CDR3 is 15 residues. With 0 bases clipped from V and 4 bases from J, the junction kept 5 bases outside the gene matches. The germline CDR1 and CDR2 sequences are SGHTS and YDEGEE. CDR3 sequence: CASSLASRGPTEAFF. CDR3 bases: TGTGCCAGCAGCTTGGCGAGCAGGGGGCCCACTGAAGCTTTCTTT.

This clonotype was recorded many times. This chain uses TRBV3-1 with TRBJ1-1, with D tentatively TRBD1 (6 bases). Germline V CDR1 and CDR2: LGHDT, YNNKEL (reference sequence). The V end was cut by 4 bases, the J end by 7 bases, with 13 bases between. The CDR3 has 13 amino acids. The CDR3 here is CASSLGQGLEAFF. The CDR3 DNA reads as TGTGCCAGCAGCCTGGGGCAGGGGCTTGAAGCTTTCTTT.

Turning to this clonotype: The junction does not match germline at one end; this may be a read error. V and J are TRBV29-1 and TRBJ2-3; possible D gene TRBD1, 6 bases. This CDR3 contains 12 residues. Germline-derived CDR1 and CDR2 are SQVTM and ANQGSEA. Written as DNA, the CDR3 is TGCAGCGTGGAAGACAGGTCCAGTACGCAGTATTTT. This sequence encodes CSVEDRSSTQYF.

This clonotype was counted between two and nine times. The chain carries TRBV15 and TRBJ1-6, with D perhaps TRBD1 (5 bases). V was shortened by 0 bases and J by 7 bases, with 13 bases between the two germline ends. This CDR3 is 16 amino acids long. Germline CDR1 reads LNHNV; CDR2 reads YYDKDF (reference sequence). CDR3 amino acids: CATSRDGYGTNSPLHF. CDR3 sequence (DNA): TGTGCCACCAGCAGAGATGGTTACGGGACCAATTCACCCCTCCACTTT.

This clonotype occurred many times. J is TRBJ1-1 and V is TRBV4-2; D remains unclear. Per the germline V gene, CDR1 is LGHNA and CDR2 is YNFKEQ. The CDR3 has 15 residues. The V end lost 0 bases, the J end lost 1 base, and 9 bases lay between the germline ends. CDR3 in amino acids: CASSQEIVSNTEAFF. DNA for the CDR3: TGTGCCAGCAGCCAAGAGATTGTATCGAACACTGAAGCTTTCTTT.

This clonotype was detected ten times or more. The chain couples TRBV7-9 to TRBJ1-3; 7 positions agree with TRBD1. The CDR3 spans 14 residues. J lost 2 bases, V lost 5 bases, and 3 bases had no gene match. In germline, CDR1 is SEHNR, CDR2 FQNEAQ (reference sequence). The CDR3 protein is CASSQTGTGNTIYF. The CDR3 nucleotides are TGTGCCAGCAGCCAGACAGGGACTGGAAACACCATATATTTT.

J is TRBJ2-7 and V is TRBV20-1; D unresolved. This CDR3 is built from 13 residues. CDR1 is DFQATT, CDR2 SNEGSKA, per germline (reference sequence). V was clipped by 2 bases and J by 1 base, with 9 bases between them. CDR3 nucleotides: TGCAGTGCTAGATTGGTAGATTCCTACGAGCAGTACTTC. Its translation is CSARLVDSYEQYF.

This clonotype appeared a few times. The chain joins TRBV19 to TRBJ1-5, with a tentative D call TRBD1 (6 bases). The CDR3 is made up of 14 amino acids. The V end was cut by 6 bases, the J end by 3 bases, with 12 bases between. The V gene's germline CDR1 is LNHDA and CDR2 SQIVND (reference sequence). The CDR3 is CASRQGDDNQPQHF. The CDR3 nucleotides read TGTGCCAGTAGACAGGGAGATGACAATCAGCCCCAGCATTTT.

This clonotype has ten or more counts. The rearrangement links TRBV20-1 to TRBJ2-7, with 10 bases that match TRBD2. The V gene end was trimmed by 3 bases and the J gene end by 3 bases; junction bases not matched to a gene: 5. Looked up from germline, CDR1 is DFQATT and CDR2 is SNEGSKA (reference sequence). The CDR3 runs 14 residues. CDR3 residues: CSASRSSGSYEQYF. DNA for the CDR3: TGCAGTGCTAGTCGGTCTAGCGGGAGCTACGAGCAGTACTTC.

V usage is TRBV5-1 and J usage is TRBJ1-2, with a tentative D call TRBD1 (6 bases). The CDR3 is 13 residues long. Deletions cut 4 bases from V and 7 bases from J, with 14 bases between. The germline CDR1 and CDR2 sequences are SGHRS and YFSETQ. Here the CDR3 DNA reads TGCGCCAGCAGCGTCTCAGGGGACTTTGGCTACACCTTC. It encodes CASSVSGDFGYTF.